The 9 T cell receptor beta chains reported below all come from one sample, sequenced in a study of blood T cell repertoires in COVID-19. The method was immunoSEQ multiplex PCR; TCRdb's version includes in-frame clones alone and lacks a portion of them. The top ten hold under 30% of the sample, which has about 200,000 clones, 80% to 85% seen once. The sample was peripheral blood. These receptors were taken from a man aged 35-49 years with acute or convalescent COVID-19.

This rearrangement joins TRBV6-5 to TRBJ2-5; 9 positions agree with TRBD1. This CDR3 region has 14 residues. The V gene end was trimmed by 6 bases and the J gene end by 5 bases; junction bases not matched to a gene: 7. Germline CDR1 reads MNHEY; CDR2 reads SVGAGI. The CDR3 here is CASSQQGARETQYF. In nucleotides, the CDR3 is TGTGCCAGCAGCCAACAGGGGGCGAGGGAGACCCAGTACTTC.

The chain joins TRBV6-5 to TRBJ1-1; D remains unclear. The CDR3 spans 15 residues. CDR1 MNHEY and CDR2 SVGAGI come from the germline V gene. Trimming removed 4 bases at V and 5 bases at J, with 17 bases between. The CDR3 region is CASSFSGRTRTEAFF. Here the CDR3 DNA reads TGTGCCAGCAGTTTCTCGGGGAGAACGAGAACTGAAGCTTTCTTT.

V is TRBV5-4 and J is TRBJ1-4, with TRBD1 identical over 7 bases. Losses at the gene ends were 4 bases for V and 8 bases for J; bases not matched to a gene: 14. The CDR3 spans 16 residues. CDR1 is SGHNT, CDR2 YYREEE, per germline (reference sequence). This chain's CDR3 is CASSGDRQGSGEKLFF. The CDR3 DNA reads as TGTGCCAGCAGCGGGGATAGACAGGGTTCGGGGGAAAAACTGTTTTTT.

This chain links TRBV7-9 with TRBJ2-7; TRBD1 aligns across 7 bases. With 5 bases clipped from V and 3 bases from J, the junction kept 4 bases outside the gene matches. Germline CDR1 reads SEHNR; CDR2 reads FQNEAQ (reference sequence). This CDR3 region has 13 residues. The DNA for the CDR3 is TGTGCCAGCAGCCCGGGACAGAACTACGAGCAGTACTTC. Encoded protein: CASSPGQNYEQYF.

The chain carries TRBV7-9 and TRBJ1-1; 7 bases map to TRBD1. This CDR3 has 14 residues. The germline CDR1 and CDR2 sequences are SEHNR and FQNEAQ (reference sequence). The ends lost 6 bases at V and 1 base at J; junction bases unmatched: 5. The CDR3 protein is CASSRGRENTEAFF. The CDR3 DNA reads as TGTGCCAGCAGTAGGGGGCGAGAGAACACTGAAGCTTTCTTT.

The V call is TRBV19, the J call TRBJ2-1; 12 nucleotides align to TRBD2. CDR3 size: 16 residues. The V gene end was trimmed by 4 bases and the J gene end by 7 bases; junction bases not matched to a gene: 8. CDR1 is LNHDA, CDR2 SQIVND, per germline (reference sequence). The CDR3 is CASSRLAGVEKNEQFF. The CDR3 coding sequence is TGTGCCAGTAGTAGACTAGCGGGAGTTGAAAAAAATGAGCAGTTCTTC.

The chain combines TRBV7-3 with TRBJ1-1; D is possibly TRBD1 (6 bases). CDR3 length: 13 amino acids. Germline V lookup: CDR1 SGHTA, CDR2 FQGTGA. V lost 5 bases and J 4 bases, leaving 11 bases between the germline ends. CDR3 coding DNA: TGTGCCAGCAGCCGCCAGGGGATCACTGAAGCTTTCTTT. Translating it yields CASSRQGITEAFF.

Remarks on this clone: Other DNA sequences from this sample encode an identical CDR3 as well. This chain joins TRBV18 and TRBJ1-1; possible D gene TRBD1, 6 bases. The CDR3 spans 15 residues. The V end lost 3 bases, the J end lost 0 bases, and 11 bases lay between the germline ends. Germline loops: CDR1 KGHSH, CDR2 LQKENI. The CDR3 DNA follows: TGTGCCAGCTCACCCGGGCAGGGGATGAACACTGAAGCTTTCTTT. Protein sequence: CASSPGQGMNTEAFF.

CDR3 coding DNA: TGTGCCAGCAGCGTAGAGGGGACTAGCGGGAGAGATACGCAGTATTTT. Its protein product is CASSVEGTSGRDTQYF. The rearrangement joins TRBV9 to TRBJ2-3, with 14 nucleotides matching TRBD2. Trimming cost V 0 bases and J 5 bases; bases outside gene matches: 2. The CDR3 has 16 amino acids. CDR1 and CDR2 from the germline V gene are SGDLS and YYNGEE.